Listed below are T cell receptor beta chains from one sample, sequenced in a study of T cell responses to AZD1222 COVID-19 vaccine. Using immunoSEQ multiplex PCR, the repertoire was profiled, and TCRdb retains in-frame clones only, with some absent. Of about 110,000 clones detected, 80% to 90% appear once; the ten largest clones hold about two fifths. Specimen: peripheral blood, collected 28 days after the second AZD1222 dose. The receptors shown here come from an adult who received the AZD1222 COVID-19 vaccine. The CDR3 runs from the conserved cysteine through the conserved F or W. The D gene is left open where the match is weak.

v_call: TRBV5-8
d_call: TRBD1
cdr3_aa: CASFDRAMVGELFF

v_call: TRBV4-2
d_call: .
cdr3_aa: CASSQSSSATNEKLFF

v_call: TRBV24-1
d_call: .
cdr3_aa: CATSGGLETQYF

v_call: TRBV18
d_call: .
cdr3_aa: CASSPPMGGYYNEQFF

v_call: TRBV5-8
d_call: .
cdr3_aa: CASSFGTYTGELFF

v_call: TRBV20-1
d_call: .
cdr3_aa: CSAEALTAFF

v_call: TRBV16
d_call: .
cdr3_aa: CASSQSGGYGYTF

v_call: TRBV5-5
d_call: .
cdr3_aa: CASSYYLTRTDTQYF

v_call: TRBV2
d_call: .
cdr3_aa: CASSPRDISSYEQYF

v_call: TRBV27
d_call: .
cdr3_aa: CASSLSQVGEQYF

v_call: TRBV28
d_call: .
cdr3_aa: CAVSTGELFF

v_call: TRBV7-8
d_call: TRBD2
cdr3_aa: CASSFGTRAYEQYF

v_call: TRBV5-5
d_call: TRBD2
cdr3_aa: CASSLGLAGGPNTGELFF

v_call: TRBV11-2
d_call: .
cdr3_aa: CASSLEVWEQYF

v_call: TRBV19
d_call: .
cdr3_aa: CASSPTWNTEAFF

v_call: TRBV11-2
d_call: .
cdr3_aa: CASKPREATPMNTEAFF

v_call: TRBV15
d_call: TRBD2
cdr3_aa: CATSRDQPSGRAGEQYF

v_call: TRBV6-5
d_call: TRBD1
cdr3_aa: CASMGRGQGAYEQYF

v_call: TRBV29-1
d_call: .
cdr3_aa: CSVELQGQFEQYF

v_call: TRBV27
d_call: .
cdr3_aa: CASSPLWTDRSYGYTF

v_call: TRBV6-2/TRBV6-3
d_call: .
cdr3_aa: CASSYPGTLLTEQYF

v_call: TRBV7-6
d_call: .
cdr3_aa: CASSLDSNQPQHF

v_call: TRBV7-3
d_call: .
cdr3_aa: CASSLTEGFEGSRTMSQFF

v_call: TRBV24-1
d_call: TRBD1
cdr3_aa: CATRDSGQGASEFF

v_call: TRBV6-5
d_call: TRBD2
cdr3_aa: CASSYREGAKNIQYF

v_call: TRBV4-3
d_call: .
cdr3_aa: CASSPGADEQFF

v_call: TRBV5-1
d_call: TRBD2
cdr3_aa: CASSLGTSGRGPGGYEQFF

v_call: TRBV25-1
d_call: TRBD1
cdr3_aa: CASSAPWGQSTEAFF

v_call: TRBV19
d_call: .
cdr3_aa: CASSSGVGVATEAFF

v_call: TRBV3-1/TRBV3-2
d_call: .
cdr3_aa: CASSPGTPGANYGYTF

v_call: TRBV23-1
d_call: .
cdr3_aa: CASSRVSNQPQHF

v_call: TRBV18
d_call: .
cdr3_aa: CASSQPGLASYEQYF

v_call: TRBV27
d_call: TRBD1
cdr3_aa: CASSFRPPGQGPYEQYF

v_call: TRBV28
d_call: TRBD1
cdr3_aa: CASSPGDRPDQPQHF

v_call: TRBV25-1
d_call: .
cdr3_aa: CASSALQELHF

v_call: TRBV28
d_call: .
cdr3_aa: CASSFQRQAQHF

v_call: TRBV15
d_call: .
cdr3_aa: CATSRRRDSNQPQHF

v_call: TRBV19
d_call: .
cdr3_aa: CASSIGSHYNEQFF

v_call: TRBV7-9
d_call: TRBD1
cdr3_aa: CASSSRQGAGNTIYF

v_call: TRBV6-5
d_call: .
cdr3_aa: CASNLKGYEQFF

v_call: TRBV20-1
d_call: .
cdr3_aa: CSASRQSNTEAFF

v_call: TRBV4-1
d_call: .
cdr3_aa: CASSQVIVTNEKLFF

v_call: TRBV7-2
d_call: .
cdr3_aa: CASSTHGTASVPLHF

v_call: TRBV6-5
d_call: TRBD1
cdr3_aa: CASSYSGGSTETQYF

v_call: TRBV7-2
d_call: TRBD1
cdr3_aa: CASSRQTGVTYEQYF

v_call: TRBV24-1
d_call: .
cdr3_aa: CATSESTPGASHYEQYF

v_call: TRBV20-1
d_call: .
cdr3_aa: CSASSPYEQYF

v_call: TRBV28
d_call: TRBD1
cdr3_aa: CASRLGQGYDEQYF

v_call: TRBV28
d_call: .
cdr3_aa: CASRSGSRTYGYTF